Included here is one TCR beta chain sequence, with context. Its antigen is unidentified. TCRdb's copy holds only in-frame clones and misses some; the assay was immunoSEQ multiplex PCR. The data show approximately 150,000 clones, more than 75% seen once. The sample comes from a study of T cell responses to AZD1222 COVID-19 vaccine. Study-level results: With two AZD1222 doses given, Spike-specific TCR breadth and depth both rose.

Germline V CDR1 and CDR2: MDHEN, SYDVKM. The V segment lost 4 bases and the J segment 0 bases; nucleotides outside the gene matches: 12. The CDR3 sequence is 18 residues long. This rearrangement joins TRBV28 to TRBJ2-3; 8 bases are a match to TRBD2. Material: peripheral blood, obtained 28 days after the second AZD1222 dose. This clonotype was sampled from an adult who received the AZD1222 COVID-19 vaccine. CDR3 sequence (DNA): TGTGCCAGCAGTTCCTCCCCTAAGGCGGGGGGTAGCACAGATACGCAGTATTTT. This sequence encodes CASSSSPKAGGSTDTQYF.